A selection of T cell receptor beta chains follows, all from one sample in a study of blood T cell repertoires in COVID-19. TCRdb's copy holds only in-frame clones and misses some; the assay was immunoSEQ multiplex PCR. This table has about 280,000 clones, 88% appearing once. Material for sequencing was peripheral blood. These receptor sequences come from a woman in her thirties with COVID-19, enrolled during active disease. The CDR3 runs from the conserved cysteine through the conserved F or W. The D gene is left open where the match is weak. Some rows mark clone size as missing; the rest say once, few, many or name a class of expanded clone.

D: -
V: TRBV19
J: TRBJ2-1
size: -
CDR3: CASSRWHEQFF
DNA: TGTGCCAGTAGTAGATGGCATGAGCAGTTCTTC

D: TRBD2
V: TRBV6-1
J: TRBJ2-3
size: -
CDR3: CASSVSGRGGTDTQYF
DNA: TGTGCCAGCAGTGTCAGCGGGAGAGGGGGCACAGATACGCAGTATTTT

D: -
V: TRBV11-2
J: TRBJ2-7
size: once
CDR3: CASSIWPYEQYF
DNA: TGTGCCAGCAGCATCTGGCCCTACGAGCAGTACTTC

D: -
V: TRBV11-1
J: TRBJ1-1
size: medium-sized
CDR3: CASSLVQGPEAFF
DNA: TGTGCCAGCAGCTTAGTACAGGGCCCTGAAGCTTTCTTT

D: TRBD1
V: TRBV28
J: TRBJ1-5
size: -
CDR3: CASSLDRVIQPQHF
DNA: TGTGCCAGCAGTTTAGACAGGGTCATTCAGCCCCAGCATTTT

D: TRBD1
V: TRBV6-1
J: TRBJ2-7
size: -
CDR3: CASSHGTAFHEQYF
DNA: TGTGCCAGCAGTCACGGGACAGCATTCCACGAGCAGTACTTC

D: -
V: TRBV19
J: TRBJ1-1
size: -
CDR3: CASIAGRGPNTEAFF
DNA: TGTGCCAGTATCGCGGGGAGGGGACCGAACACTGAAGCTTTCTTT

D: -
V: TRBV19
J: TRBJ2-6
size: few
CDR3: CASSIRSFGTGANVLTF
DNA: TGTGCCAGTAGTATTCGAAGTTTCGGGACTGGGGCCAACGTCCTGACTTTC

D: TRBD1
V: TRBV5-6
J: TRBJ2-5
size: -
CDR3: CASSSRTGLGQETQYF
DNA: TGTGCCAGCAGCTCCCGGACAGGGTTAGGGCAAGAGACCCAGTACTTC

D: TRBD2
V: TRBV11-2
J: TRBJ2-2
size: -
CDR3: CASSFPGLAGAGELFF
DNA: TGTGCCAGCAGCTTCCCTGGACTAGCGGGAGCCGGGGAGCTGTTTTTT

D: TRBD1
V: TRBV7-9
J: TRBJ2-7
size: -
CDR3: CASRRSGQGAYEQYF
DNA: TGTGCCAGCAGGCGCTCGGGACAGGGGGCCTACGAGCAGTACTTC

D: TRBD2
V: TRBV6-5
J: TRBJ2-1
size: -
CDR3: CASSYSGTSGDEQFF
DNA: TGTGCCAGCAGTTACTCGGGGACTAGCGGGGATGAGCAGTTCTTC

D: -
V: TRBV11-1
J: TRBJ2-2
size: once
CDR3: CASTPGYGELFF
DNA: TGTGCCAGCACCCCGGGTTACGGGGAGCTGTTTTTT

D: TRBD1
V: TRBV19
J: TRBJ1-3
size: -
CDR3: CASSTALGTAGNTIYF
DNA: TGTGCCAGTAGTACGGCCCTGGGGACAGCTGGAAACACCATATATTTT

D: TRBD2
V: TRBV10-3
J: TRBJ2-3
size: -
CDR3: CAISGGEGSGTDTQYF
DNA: TGTGCCATCAGTGGGGGGGAGGGTAGCGGGACAGATACGCAGTATTTT

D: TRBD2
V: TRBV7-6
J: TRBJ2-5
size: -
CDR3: CASSPRSGAGETQYF
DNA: TGTGCCAGCAGCCCAAGGAGCGGGGCGGGAGAGACCCAGTACTTC

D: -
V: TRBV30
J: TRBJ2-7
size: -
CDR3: CAWSRGFNEQYF
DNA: TGTGCCTGGAGCCGGGGTTTCAACGAGCAGTACTTC

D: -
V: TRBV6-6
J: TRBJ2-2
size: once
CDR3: CASSSPSQGTGELFF
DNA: TGTGCCAGCAGTTCCCCATCGCAGGGAACCGGGGAGCTGTTTTTT

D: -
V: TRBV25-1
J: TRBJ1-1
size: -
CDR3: CASSDWVGGRTEAFF
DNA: TGTGCCAGCAGTGATTGGGTGGGGGGACGGACTGAAGCTTTCTTT

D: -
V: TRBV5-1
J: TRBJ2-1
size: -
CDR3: CASSLLGSSHEQFF
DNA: TGCGCCAGCAGCTTGTTAGGGAGCAGCCATGAGCAGTTCTTC

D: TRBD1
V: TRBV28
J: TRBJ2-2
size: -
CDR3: CASSRTGPTGELFF
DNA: TGTGCCAGCAGTAGGACAGGACCCACCGGGGAGCTGTTTTTT

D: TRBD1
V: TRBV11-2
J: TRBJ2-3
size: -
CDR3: CASSSWDRGGTDTQYF
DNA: TGTGCCAGCAGCTCATGGGACAGGGGCGGCACAGATACGCAGTATTTT

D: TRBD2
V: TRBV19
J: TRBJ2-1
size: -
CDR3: CASSRASGSYNEQFF
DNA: TGTGCCAGTAGTCGTGCTAGCGGATCCTACAATGAGCAGTTCTTC

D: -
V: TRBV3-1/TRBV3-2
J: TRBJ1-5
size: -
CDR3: CASSQGASNQPQHF
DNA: TGTGCCAGCAGCCAAGGAGCTAGCAATCAGCCCCAGCATTTT

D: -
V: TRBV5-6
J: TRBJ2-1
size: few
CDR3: CASSLVSGSYNEQFF
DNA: TGTGCCAGCAGCTTGGTGTCGGGATCCTACAATGAGCAGTTCTTC

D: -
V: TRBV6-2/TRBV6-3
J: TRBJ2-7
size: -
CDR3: CASSVKVLAAHYEQYF
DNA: TGTGCCAGCAGTGTAAAGGTCTTGGCGGCCCACTACGAGCAGTACTTC

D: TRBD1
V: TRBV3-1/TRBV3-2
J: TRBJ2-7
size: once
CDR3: CASSLGQVHEQYF
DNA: TGTGCCAGCAGCCTGGGACAGGTCCACGAGCAGTACTTC

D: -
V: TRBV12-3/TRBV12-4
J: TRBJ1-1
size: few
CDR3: CASSWSENTEAFF
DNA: TGTGCCAGCTCGTGGTCAGAGAACACTGAAGCTTTCTTT

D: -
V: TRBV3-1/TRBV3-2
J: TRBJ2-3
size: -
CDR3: CASSLRVPSDTQYF
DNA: TGTGCCAGCAGCCTCCGGGTCCCGTCGGATACGCAGTATTTT

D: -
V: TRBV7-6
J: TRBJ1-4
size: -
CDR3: CASSLGAQPGEKLFF
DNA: TGTGCCAGCAGCTTAGGGGCCCAACCAGGTGAAAAACTGTTTTTT

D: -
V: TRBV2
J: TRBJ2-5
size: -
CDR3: CASSEGSGKETQYF
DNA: TGTGCCAGCAGTGAAGGTAGCGGCAAAGAGACCCAGTACTTC

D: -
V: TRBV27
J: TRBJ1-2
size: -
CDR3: CASTLRPTGGYGYTF
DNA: TGTGCCAGCACCCTTCGCCCGACTGGAGGCTATGGCTACACCTTC

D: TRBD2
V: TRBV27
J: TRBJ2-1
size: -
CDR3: CASSKSPGLAGFDEQFF
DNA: TGTGCCAGCAGTAAATCACCGGGACTAGCGGGATTTGATGAGCAGTTCTTC

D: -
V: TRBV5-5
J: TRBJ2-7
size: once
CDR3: CASSLLGAGYYEQYF
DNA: TGTGCCAGCAGCTTGTTGGGGGCCGGATACTACGAGCAGTACTTC

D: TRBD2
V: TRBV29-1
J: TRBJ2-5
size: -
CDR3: CSVFGTSVETQYF
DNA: TGCAGCGTTTTCGGGACTAGCGTAGAGACCCAGTACTTC

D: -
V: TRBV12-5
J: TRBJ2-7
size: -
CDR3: CASGLVGSRYEQYF
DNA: TGTGCTAGTGGTTTGGTGGGCAGTAGATACGAGCAGTACTTC

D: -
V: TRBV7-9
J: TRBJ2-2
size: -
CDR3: CASSRHSNTGELFF
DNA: TGTGCCAGCAGTCGACATTCGAACACCGGGGAGCTGTTTTTT

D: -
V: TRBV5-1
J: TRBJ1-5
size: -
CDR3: CASSPGVMGNQPQHF
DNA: TGCGCCAGCTCGCCGGGTGTCATGGGCAATCAGCCCCAGCATTTT

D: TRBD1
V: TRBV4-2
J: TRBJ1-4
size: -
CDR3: CASTPGQGANEKLFF
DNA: TGTGCCAGCACCCCTGGGCAGGGGGCTAATGAAAAACTGTTTTTT

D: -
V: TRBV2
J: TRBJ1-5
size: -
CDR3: CASSDLMTDLRKDSNQPQHF
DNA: TGTGCCAGCAGTGACTTGATGACAGACCTACGAAAGGATAGCAATCAGCCCCAGCATTTT

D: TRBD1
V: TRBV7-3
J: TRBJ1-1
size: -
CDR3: CASSPYAGQGAEAFF
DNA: TGTGCCAGCAGCCCCTACGCCGGACAGGGCGCCGAAGCTTTCTTT

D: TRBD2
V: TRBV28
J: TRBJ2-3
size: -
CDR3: CASSSSGSRRDTQYF
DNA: TGTGCCAGCAGTTCTAGCGGGAGTAGGAGAGATACGCAGTATTTT

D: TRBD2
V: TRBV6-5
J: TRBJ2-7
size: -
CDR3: CASRSSGTNNEQYF
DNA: TGTGCCAGCAGATCTAGCGGGACAAACAACGAGCAGTACTTC

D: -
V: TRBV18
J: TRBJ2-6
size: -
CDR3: CASSPYRAGSGANVLTF
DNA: TGTGCCAGCTCACCTTATCGAGCAGGGTCTGGGGCCAACGTCCTGACTTTC

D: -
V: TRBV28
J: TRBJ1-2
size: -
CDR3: CASSPVGPNYGYTF
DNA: TGTGCCAGCAGTCCGGTGGGGCCGAACTATGGCTACACCTTC

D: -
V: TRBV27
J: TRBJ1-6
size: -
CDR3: CASSPEQGMNNSPLHF
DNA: TGTGCCAGCAGTCCCGAACAGGGAATGAATAATTCACCCCTCCACTTT

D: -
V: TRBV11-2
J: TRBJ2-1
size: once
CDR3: CASSLAAGANEQFF
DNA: TGTGCCAGCAGCTTAGCCGCAGGGGCAAATGAGCAGTTCTTC

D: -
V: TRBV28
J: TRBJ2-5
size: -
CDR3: CASSYTGTGQETQYF
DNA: TGTGCCAGCAGCTATACAGGGACCGGGCAAGAGACCCAGTACTTC

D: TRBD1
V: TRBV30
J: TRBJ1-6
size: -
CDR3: CAWSVPQGDSPLHF
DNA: TGTGCCTGGAGTGTCCCGCAGGGGGATTCACCCCTCCACTTT

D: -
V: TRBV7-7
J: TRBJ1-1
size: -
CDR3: CASSLARGTEAFF
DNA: TGTGCTAGCAGCTTAGCCCGAGGCACTGAAGCTTTCTTT